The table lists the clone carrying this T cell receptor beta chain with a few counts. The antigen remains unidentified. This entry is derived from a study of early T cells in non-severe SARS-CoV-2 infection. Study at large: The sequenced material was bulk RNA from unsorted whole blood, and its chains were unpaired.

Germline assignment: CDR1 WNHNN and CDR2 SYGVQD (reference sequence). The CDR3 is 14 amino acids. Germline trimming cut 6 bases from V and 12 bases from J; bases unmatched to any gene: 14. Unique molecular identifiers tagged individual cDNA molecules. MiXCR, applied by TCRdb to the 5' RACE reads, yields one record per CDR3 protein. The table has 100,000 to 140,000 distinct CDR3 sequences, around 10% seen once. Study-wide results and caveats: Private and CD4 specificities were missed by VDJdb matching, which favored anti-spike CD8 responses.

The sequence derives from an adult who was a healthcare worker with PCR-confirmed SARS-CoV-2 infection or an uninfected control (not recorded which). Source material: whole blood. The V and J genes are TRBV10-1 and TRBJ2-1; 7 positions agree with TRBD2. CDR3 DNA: TGCGCCAGCAGCCAGAGACTAGCCCCCTTCGGGCAGTTCTTC. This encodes CASSQRLAPFGQFF.